This entry lists 21 T cell receptor beta chains sequenced from one sample in a study of blood T cell dynamics during melanoma immunotherapy. The time point here: pre-treatment baseline. Here immunoSEQ multiplex PCR was the method, and the copy in TCRdb shows in-frame clones only, minus some. Of more than 15,000 clones listed, around 83% are singletons. This specimen consisted of blood, obtained from a patient treated with checkpoint blockade. These receptors were taken from a human donor with melanoma.

This chain links TRBV5-4 with TRBJ2-1, with TRBD2 identical over 7 bases. Germline CDR1 is SGHNT and CDR2 is YYREEE (reference sequence). This CDR3 contains 16 residues. Trimming cost V 0 bases and J 1 base; bases outside gene matches: 4. This chain's CDR3 is CASSLGAGVSYNEQFF. CDR3 DNA: TGTGCCAGCAGCTTGGGTGCGGGAGTATCCTACAATGAGCAGTTCTTC.

The chain is built from TRBV1 and TRBJ2-3. TRBV1 is a recognized pseudogene. The length of the CDR3 is 14 residues. Written as DNA, the CDR3 is TGCACCAGCAGCCAAGCTAGGGCCTCCGATACGCAGTATTTT. Protein product: CTSSQARASDTQYF.

J is TRBJ2-2 and V is TRBV9, with no clear D. The CDR3 is 14 amino acids. Germline V gene sequence: CDR1 SGDLS, CDR2 YYNGEE. Trimming removed 2 bases at V and 7 bases at J, with 12 bases between. The chain's CDR3 is CASSVTIGDGELFF. CDR3 coding DNA: TGTGCCAGCAGCGTCACGATTGGGGACGGGGAGCTGTTTTTT.

This chain joins TRBV2 and TRBJ2-5; D ambiguous. Germline CDR1 SNHLY, CDR2 FYNNEI. The CDR3 totals 13 residues. The V and J ends lost 8 bases and 2 bases respectively, with 12 bases between them. For the CDR3, the DNA is TGTGCCAGCGCGACACATCCACAAGAGACCCAGTACTTC. This codes for CASATHPQETQYF.

The rearrangement links TRBV14 to TRBJ2-1; D may correspond to TRBD1 or TRBD2 (6 bases each). The CDR3 covers 14 residues. Trimming removed 6 bases at V and 8 bases at J, with 17 bases between. Germline lookup yields CDR1 SGHDN and CDR2 FVKESK. CDR3 in amino acids: CASSPAGGGYEQFF. The CDR3 DNA reads as TGTGCCAGCAGTCCGGCCGGGGGCGGGTATGAGCAGTTCTTC.

V usage is TRBV7-8 and J usage is TRBJ2-1, with TRBD2 as a possible D gene (6 bases). This CDR3 comprises 16 residues. Germline CDR1 is SGHVS and CDR2 is FQNEAQ. The V gene lost 5 bases and the J gene lost 1 base, with 15 bases spanning the gap. In nucleotides, the CDR3 is TGTGCCAGCAGCAAGCTGGGAGGTTGGTCCTACAATGAGCAGTTCTTC. Translation gives CASSKLGGWSYNEQFF.

This chain uses TRBV11-2 with TRBJ1-1, with 7 bases matching TRBD1. The CDR3 contains 17 residues. Germline loops: CDR1 SGHAT, CDR2 FQNNGV. The ends lost 4 bases at V and 5 bases at J; junction bases unmatched: 16. CDR3 in amino acids: CASSSSRQGLTITEAFF. The CDR3 nucleotides are TGTGCCAGCAGCTCAAGCCGACAGGGCCTGACGATTACTGAAGCTTTCTTT.

V is TRBV7-6 and J is TRBJ2-3; D remains unclear. V gave up 5 bases and J gave up 4 bases, with 7 bases separating them. Looked up from germline, CDR1 is SGHVS and CDR2 is FNYEAQ. The CDR3 runs 12 residues. CDR3 residues: CASSLGPDTQYF. Written as DNA, the CDR3 is TGTGCCAGCAGCCTAGGCCCAGATACGCAGTATTTT.

The DNA of the CDR3 is TGTGCCAGCAGCTTAGGTCCGGGAGGTAATGAGCAGTTCTTC. Its protein is CASSLGPGGNEQFF. The J gene is TRBJ2-1, the V gene TRBV11-2; 7 nucleotides agree with TRBD2. The CDR3 totals 14 residues. Germline V CDR1 and CDR2: SGHAT, FQNNGV. V lost 1 base to trimming and J lost 7 bases; unmatched junction nucleotides: 4.

The chain couples TRBV7-9 to TRBJ1-2, with TRBD1 matching over 7 bases. CDR3 length: 18 residues. CDR1 is SEHNR and CDR2 is FQNEAQ in the germline V gene (reference sequence). J gave up 5 bases and V 5 bases, and 20 bases lay outside the gene matches. This CDR3 reads CASSPRDRDDRREYGYTF. The DNA of the CDR3 is TGTGCCAGCAGCCCCAGAGACAGGGACGATCGACGAGAATATGGCTACACCTTC.

The rearrangement joins TRBV18 to TRBJ1-2; unclear D gene. Germline V gene lookup returns CDR1 KGHSH and CDR2 LQKENI. V was trimmed by 2 bases and J by 6 bases, leaving 19 bases between them. CDR3 length equals 16 residues. CDR3 amino acids: CASSPTLLGSNNGYTF. In nucleotides, the CDR3 is TGTGCCAGCTCACCAACCCTTTTGGGGTCCAATAATGGCTACACCTTC.

This chain joins TRBV7-8 and TRBJ2-7, with 9 bases that match TRBD1. The CDR3 loop spans 19 amino acids. Germline trimming cut 5 bases from V and 3 bases from J; bases unmatched to any gene: 20. The V gene's germline CDR1 is SGHVS and CDR2 FQNEAQ. For the CDR3, the DNA is TGTGCCAGCAGCGCATACCCGGGACTCGGGACAGGGTCCGACTACGAGCAGTACTTC. This translates into CASSAYPGLGTGSDYEQYF.

The chain combines TRBV7-6 with TRBJ2-1; 8 bases align to TRBD2. V was pared by 5 bases and J by 0 bases, with 3 bases of the junction left unmatched. The V gene's germline CDR1 is SGHVS and CDR2 FNYEAQ. The CDR3 is made up of 15 amino acids. The CDR3, as DNA: TGTGCCAGCAGCCTGAGCGGGAGCTCCTACAATGAGCAGTTCTTC. Translation: CASSLSGSSYNEQFF.

The chain uses TRBV14 and TRBJ2-6, with TRBD1 as a possible D gene (5 bases). Germline V lookup: CDR1 SGHDN, CDR2 FVKESK. The CDR3 spans 17 residues. V lost 4 bases, J lost 0 bases, and 13 bases lay in between. The CDR3 nucleotides are TGTGCCAGCAGCCGAATTACAGGTTTCTCTGGGGCCAACGTCCTGACTTTC. Its protein is CASSRITGFSGANVLTF.

The chain combines TRBV28 with TRBJ2-1, with a weak D call TRBD2 (6 bases). Germline assignment: CDR1 MDHEN and CDR2 SYDVKM. The CDR3 totals 12 residues. Trimming left V 6 bases short and J 8 bases short, with 11 bases between. CDR3 coding DNA: TGTGCCAGCAGCCAGAGGAGGGATGAGCAGTTCTTC. It translates to CASSQRRDEQFF.

In its sample, this clone was seen once. This chain connects TRBV5-1 to TRBJ2-3; D gene uncertain. V was shortened by 2 bases and J by 2 bases, with 9 bases between the two germline ends. The CDR3 has 14 residues. CDR1 and CDR2 from the germline V gene are SGHRS and YFSETQ. The CDR3 here is CASSFGASTDTQYF. As DNA, the CDR3 is TGCGCCAGCAGCTTCGGCGCCTCCACAGATACGCAGTATTTT.

CDR3: CASSQRPRDTHNSPLHF. CDR3 sequence (DNA): TGCGCCAGCAGTCAAAGGCCCCGGGACACCCATAATTCACCCCTCCACTTT. The gene calls are TRBV10-1 and TRBJ1-6; D might be TRBD1 (6 bases). The germline V gene encodes CDR1 WNHNN and CDR2 SYGVQD (reference sequence). The V and J ends lost 5 bases and 5 bases respectively, with 19 bases between them. The CDR3 loop spans 17 amino acids.

The rearrangement uses TRBV9 and TRBJ2-6; D gene uncertain. Trimming pared 4 bases from V and 0 bases from J, leaving 14 bases between. This CDR3 region has 17 residues. Germline assignment: CDR1 SGDLS and CDR2 YYNGEE. CDR3 nucleotides: TGTGCCAGCAGCAATGCCGGCAGATCCTCTGGGGCCAACGTCCTGACTTTC. It yields the protein CASSNAGRSSGANVLTF.

This chain connects TRBV19 to TRBJ2-7, with 9 bases fitting TRBD1. There are 15 residues in the CDR3. V trimming: 5 bases; J trimming: 5 bases; junction bases outside the gene matches: 10. Germline assignment: CDR1 LNHDA and CDR2 SQIVND (reference sequence). The CDR3 DNA reads TGTGCCAGTAGTCTCCTCCCGGGACAGGGCCACGAGCAGTACTTC. This sequence encodes CASSLLPGQGHEQYF. The full variable domain, its missing parts supplied by reference TRBV19 and TRBJ2-7, is DGGITQSPKYLFRKEGQNVTLSCEQNLNHDAMYWYRQDPGQGLRLIYYSQIVNDFQKGDIAEGYSVSREKKESFPLTVTSAQKNPTAFYLCASSLLPGQGHEQYFGPGTRLTVT.

The rearrangement joins TRBV9 to TRBJ2-5; D possibly corresponds to TRBD1 (6 bases). The CDR3 totals 15 residues. CDR1 is SGDLS, CDR2 YYNGEE, per germline. V was clipped by 4 bases and J by 4 bases, with 17 bases between them. Here the CDR3 DNA reads TGTGCCAGCAGCCCCTCTGAGGGCAGGGGAGAGACCCAGTACTTC. It specifies CASSPSEGRGETQYF.

In the case of this clone: Mismatch with germline at one junction end may stem from a read error. The chain joins TRBV5-4 to TRBJ2-3; TRBD2 matches 9 bases. CDR1 SGHNT and CDR2 YYREEE come from the germline V gene (reference sequence). The length of the CDR3 is 17 residues. This chain's CDR3 is CASSQDSSGRATDTQYF. Written as DNA, the CDR3 is TGCGCCAGCAGCCAAGATAGTAGCGGGAGAGCGACAGATACGCAGTATTTT.